The 10 T cell receptor beta chains below all came from one sample that was sequenced in a study of regulatory T cells in long-lasting Graves disease. Arm-PCR of CDR3 regions and iRepertoire HTBI primers were the basis on which TCR beta libraries were built. Each CDR3 protein gets one entry after TCRdb re-called the multiplex PCR reads with MiXCR. The sample includes roughly 440,000 distinct CDR3 sequences, about 15% seen only once; the top ten take 23%. Time point reported: newly diagnosed GD, antithyroid drugs for less than 3 months. Preparation of the TCR library used RNA extracted from PBMCs. This sample also appeared in a second study, on T cells in Graves' hyperthyroidism and ophthalmopathy.

The specimen was peripheral blood mononuclear cells (PBMCs), collected at new diagnosis, from a patient treated with antithyroid drugs. These receptors were obtained from a woman between 18 and 29 years old with Graves disease.

This clonotype is a singleton in its sample. This may arise from a read error, as a much more abundant clone is one base away. The CDR3 reads CASTPVDCEAFF. As DNA, the CDR3 is TGTGCCAGCACCCCTGTGGACTGTGAAGCTTTCTTT. This chain connects TRBV2 to TRBJ1-1; D is ambiguous. Germline assignment: CDR1 SNHLY and CDR2 FYNNEI. CDR3 length equals 12 residues. Trimming removed 7 bases at V and 7 bases at J, with 13 bases between.

This clonotype was picked up many times. The genes are TRBV10-3 and TRBJ2-5; either TRBD1 or TRBD2 may supply D (5 bases each). The germline gives CDR1 ENHRY, CDR2 SYGVKD. V was pared by 0 bases and J by 5 bases, with 7 bases between. The CDR3 covers 13 residues. The CDR3 bases are TGTGCCATCAGTGAGTCAGGGGAGGAGACCCAGTACTTC. Its translation is CAISESGEETQYF.

This clonotype was detected ten times or more. This rearrangement joins TRBV11-2 to TRBJ2-3; D possibly corresponds to TRBD2 (6 bases). Germline-derived CDR1 and CDR2 are SGHAT and FQNNGV. The ends were cut back, 6 bases at V and 5 bases at J, with 9 bases in the middle. This CDR3 has 12 residues. The DNA of the CDR3 is TGTGCCAGCAGTTCGGAGGGAGATACGCAGTATTTT. Translation gives CASSSEGDTQYF.

Comments on this clonotype: The conserved final phenylalanine or tryptophan is absent from the CDR3, which likely points to a read error. V is TRBV2 and J is TRBJ1-5; D perhaps matches TRBD1 (6 bases). Germline V gene data show CDR1 as SNHLY and CDR2 as FYNNEI. V shed 1 base and J shed 6 bases, with 10 bases lying between them. This CDR3 is built from 14 residues. CDR3 DNA sequence: TGTGCCAGCAGTGAAGGGCAGGGGATTCAGCCCCAGCATTCT. Its translation: CASSEGQGIQPQHS.

Many counts were recorded for this clonotype. The chain carries TRBV12-3 or TRBV12-4 and TRBJ2-1, with 10 bases identical to TRBD2. This CDR3 comprises 15 residues. J gave up 6 bases and V 7 bases, and 9 bases lay outside the gene matches. Here the CDR3 reads CASTRTSGPFNEQFF. The DNA for the CDR3 is TGTGCCAGCACACGGACTAGCGGCCCCTTCAATGAGCAGTTCTTC.

This clonotype was observed many times. The chain carries TRBV11-2 and TRBJ1-3; D remains unclear. The ends were cut back, 5 bases at V and 0 bases at J, with 11 bases in the middle. Germline-derived CDR1 and CDR2 are SGHAT and FQNNGV. The length of the CDR3 is 15 residues. The chain's CDR3 is CASSPASRSGNTIYF. The CDR3 nucleotides read TGTGCCAGCAGCCCAGCCAGCCGCTCTGGAAACACCATATATTTT.

Comment on this clonotype: A far bigger clonotype differs at one base, so this is likely a read error. The chain employs TRBV28 and TRBJ2-3; TRBD1 is a possible D gene (6 bases). The DNA end is more similar to TRBJ2-7, so the J call may be wrong. The CDR3 runs to 14 residues. CDR1 and CDR2 (germline): MDHEN, SYDVKM. The CDR3 protein is CDSKGPTGFYEQYF. The CDR3 nucleotides read TGTGACAGCAAGGGACCAACAGGGTTCTACGAGCAGTACTTC.

This clonotype was recorded at least ten times. The chain couples TRBV4-1 to TRBJ2-1, with D perhaps TRBD2 (6 bases). CDR3 length: 17 amino acids. Germline V gene sequence: CDR1 MGHRA, CDR2 YSYEKL. V lost 5 bases, J lost 4 bases, and 21 bases lay in between. The DNA of the CDR3 is TGCGCCAGCAGCAAGGGGTCAGCGGGCCTGCAATACAATGAGCAGTTCTTC. As protein: CASSKGSAGLQYNEQFF.

The CDR3 protein is CASSLSREQLDTQYF. CDR3 nucleotide sequence: TGTGCCAGCAGCTTATCTCGGGAGCAGTTAGATACGCAGTATTTT. V is TRBV7-3 and J is TRBJ2-3; tentative D call: TRBD2 (6 bases). This CDR3 has 15 residues. Germline V gives CDR1 SGHTA, CDR2 FQGTGA. The germline V and J ends were trimmed by 2 bases and 5 bases, with 14 bases remaining between them.

V usage is TRBV20-1 and J usage is TRBJ2-5; 7 bases are a match to TRBD1. CDR1 is DFQATT and CDR2 is SNEGSKA in the germline V gene (reference sequence). There are 16 residues in the CDR3. V lost 5 bases, J lost 3 bases, and 15 bases stayed unmatched. In nucleotides, the CDR3 is TGCAGTGCTGACTCTCCCGACAGGGTCCTTGAAGAGACCCAGTACTTC. Translation gives CSADSPDRVLEETQYF.